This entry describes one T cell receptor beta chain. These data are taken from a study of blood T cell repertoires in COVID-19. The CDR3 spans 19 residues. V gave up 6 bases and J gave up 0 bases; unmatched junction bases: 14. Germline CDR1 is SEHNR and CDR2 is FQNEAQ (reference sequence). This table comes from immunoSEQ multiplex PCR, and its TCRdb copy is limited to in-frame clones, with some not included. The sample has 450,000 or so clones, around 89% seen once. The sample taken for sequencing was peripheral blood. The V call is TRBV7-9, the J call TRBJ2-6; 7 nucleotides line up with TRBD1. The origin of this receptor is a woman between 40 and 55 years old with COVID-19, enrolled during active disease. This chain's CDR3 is CASSPHRGTASSGANVLTF. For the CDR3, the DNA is TGTGCCAGCAGTCCTCATAGAGGGACAGCGAGCTCTGGGGCCAACGTCCTGACTTTC.